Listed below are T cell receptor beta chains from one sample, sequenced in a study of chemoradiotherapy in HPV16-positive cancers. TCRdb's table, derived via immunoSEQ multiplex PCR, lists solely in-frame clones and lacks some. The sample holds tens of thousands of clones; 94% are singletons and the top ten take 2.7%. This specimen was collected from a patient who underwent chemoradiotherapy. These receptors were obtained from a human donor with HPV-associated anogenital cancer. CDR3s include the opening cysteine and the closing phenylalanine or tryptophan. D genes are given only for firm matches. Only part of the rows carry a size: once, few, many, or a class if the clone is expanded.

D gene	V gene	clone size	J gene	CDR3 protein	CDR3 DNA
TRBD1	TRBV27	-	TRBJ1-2	CASSPRTGLANYGYTF	TGTGCCAGCAGTCCAAGGACAGGGCTAGCTAACTATGGCTACACCTTC
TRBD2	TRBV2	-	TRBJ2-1	CASSEVVAGVGGFEQFF	TGTGCCAGCAGTGAGGTGGTAGCGGGAGTTGGCGGTTTTGAGCAGTTCTTC
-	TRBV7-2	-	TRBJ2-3	CASSLAGSTDTQYF	TGTGCCAGCAGCTTAGCTGGCAGCACAGATACGCAGTATTTT
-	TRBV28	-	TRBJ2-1	CASSLLGTRQFF	TGTGCCAGCAGTTTATTGGGCACCCGGCAGTTCTTC
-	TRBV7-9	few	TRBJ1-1	CASSVITEAFF	TGTGCCAGCAGCGTCATCACTGAAGCTTTCTTT
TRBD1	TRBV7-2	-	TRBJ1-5	CASSLAGQVNQPQHF	TGTGCCAGCAGCTTAGCGGGACAGGTTAATCAGCCCCAGCATTTT
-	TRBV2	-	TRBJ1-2	CASRLSLHGYTF	TGTGCCAGCAGATTGTCTCTCCATGGCTACACCTTC
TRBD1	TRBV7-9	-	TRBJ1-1	CASSPRQGDNTEAFF	TGTGCCAGCAGCCCCCGACAGGGAGACAACACTGAAGCTTTCTTT
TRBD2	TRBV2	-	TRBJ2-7	CASSGSGSKGYEQYF	TGTGCCAGCAGTGGTAGCGGGAGTAAGGGATACGAGCAGTACTTC
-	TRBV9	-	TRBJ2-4	CASSPSNGTLGAKNIQYF	TGTGCCAGCAGCCCCTCCAACGGCACCCTAGGGGCCAAAAACATTCAGTACTTC
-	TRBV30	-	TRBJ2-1	CAWSRGTINEQFF	TGTGCCTGGAGCAGGGGGACTATAAATGAGCAGTTCTTC
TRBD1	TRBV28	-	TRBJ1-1	CANQPRGQDTEAFF	TGTGCCAACCAACCCCGAGGACAGGACACTGAAGCTTTCTTT
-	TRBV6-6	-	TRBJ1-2	CASATGGTNYGYTF	TGTGCCAGCGCGACAGGTGGAACTAACTATGGCTACACCTTC
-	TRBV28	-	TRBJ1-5	CASSSPRGINQPQHF	TGTGCCAGCAGTTCCCCTCGGGGGATCAATCAGCCCCAGCATTTT
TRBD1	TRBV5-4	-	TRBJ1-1	CASSSKRGQGVKPEAFF	TGTGCCAGCAGCTCAAAAAGGGGACAGGGGGTGAAACCTGAAGCTTTCTTT
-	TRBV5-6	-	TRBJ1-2	CASSLGQSWSSGGYTF	TGTGCCAGCAGCTTGGGACAGTCTTGGTCATCTGGTGGCTACACCTTC
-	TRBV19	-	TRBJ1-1	CASSIGMNTEAFF	TGTGCCAGTAGTATAGGAATGAACACTGAAGCTTTCTTT
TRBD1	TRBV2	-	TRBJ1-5	CASSEGPGQQNRRPQHF	TGTGCCAGCAGTGAAGGTCCGGGACAGCAAAACAGAAGGCCCCAGCATTTT
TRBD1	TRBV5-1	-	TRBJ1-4	CASSLTQGSNEKLFF	TGCGCCAGCAGCTTGACACAGGGGTCTAATGAAAAACTGTTTTTT
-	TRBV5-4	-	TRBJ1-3	CASSREAGGNTIYF	TGTGCCAGCAGCCGTGAAGCGGGGGGAAACACCATATATTTT
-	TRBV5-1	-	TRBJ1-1	CASSFQGRKDTEAFF	TGCGCCAGCAGCTTTCAGGGAAGGAAAGACACTGAAGCTTTCTTT
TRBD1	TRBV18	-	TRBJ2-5	CASSPGTGTGAETQYF	TGTGCCAGCTCACCAGGGACCGGGACAGGGGCAGAGACCCAGTACTTC
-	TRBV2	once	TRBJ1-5	CASSAQGGNQPQHF	TGTGCCAGCAGTGCCCAGGGCGGCAATCAGCCCCAGCATTTT
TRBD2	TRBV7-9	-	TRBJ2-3	CASSFLAGHTDTQYF	TGTGCCAGCAGCTTCCTAGCGGGGCACACAGATACGCAGTATTTT
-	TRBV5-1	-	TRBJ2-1	CASSTGFYNEQFF	TGCGCCAGCAGCACCGGGTTTTACAATGAGCAGTTCTTC
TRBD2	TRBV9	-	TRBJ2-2	CASSVAPTSGRIGELFF	TGTGCCAGCAGCGTAGCGCCGACTAGCGGGAGAATCGGGGAGCTGTTTTTT
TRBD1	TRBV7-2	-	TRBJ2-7	CASSLGTGSYEQYF	TGTGCCAGCAGCTTAGGGACAGGGAGCTACGAGCAGTACTTC
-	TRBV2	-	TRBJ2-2	CASSEQGGGTGELFF	TGTGCCAGCAGTGAGCAGGGGGGTGGCACCGGGGAGCTGTTTTTT
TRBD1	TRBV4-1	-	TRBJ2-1	CASSQGPRQGHNEQFF	TGCGCCAGCAGCCAAGGCCCGAGACAGGGACACAATGAGCAGTTCTTC
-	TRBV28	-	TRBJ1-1	CASSHAGRDEAFF	TGTGCCAGCAGCCATGCCGGGAGGGATGAAGCTTTCTTT
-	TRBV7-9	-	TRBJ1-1	CASSPQRGTYTEAFF	TGTGCCAGCAGCCCCCAGAGGGGGACGTACACTGAAGCTTTCTTT
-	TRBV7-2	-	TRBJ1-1	CASSLWAGTTEAFF	TGTGCCAGCAGCTTATGGGCAGGTACCACTGAAGCTTTCTTT
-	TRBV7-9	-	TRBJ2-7	CASSLGGLSSYEQYF	TGTGCCAGCAGCTTAGGGGGACTCAGCTCCTACGAGCAGTACTTC
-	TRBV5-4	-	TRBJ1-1	CASSVREEAFF	TGTGCCAGCAGCGTGAGGGAGGAAGCTTTCTTT
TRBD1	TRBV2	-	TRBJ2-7	CASRPQGAVRNPFSYEQYF	TGTGCCAGCAGGCCCCAGGGGGCCGTCCGCAACCCCTTCTCCTACGAGCAGTACTTC
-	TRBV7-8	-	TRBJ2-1	CASSLKLFQGPYNEQFF	TGTGCCAGCAGCTTAAAATTATTTCAGGGACCCTACAATGAGCAGTTCTTC
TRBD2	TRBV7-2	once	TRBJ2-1	CASSLALRLAGFNEQFF	TGTGCCAGCAGCTTAGCGTTGAGACTAGCGGGGTTCAATGAGCAGTTCTTC
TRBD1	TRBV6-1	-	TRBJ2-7	CASSGTGGYEQYF	TGTGCCAGCAGTGGGACAGGGGGCTACGAGCAGTACTTC
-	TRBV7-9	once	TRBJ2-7	CASSLTGNEQYF	TGTGCCAGCAGCCTGACAGGCAACGAGCAGTACTTC
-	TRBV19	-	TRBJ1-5	CASTPGQEGQPQHF	TGTGCCAGTACCCCAGGACAAGAGGGGCAGCCCCAGCATTTT
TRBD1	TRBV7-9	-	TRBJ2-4	CASSPGGDRGAKNIQYF	TGTGCCAGCAGCCCCGGTGGGGACAGAGGCGCCAAAAACATTCAGTACTTC
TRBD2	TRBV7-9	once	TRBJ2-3	CASSFGLAERTDTQYF	TGTGCCAGCAGCTTCGGACTAGCGGAGCGCACAGATACGCAGTATTTT
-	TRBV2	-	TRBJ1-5	CASSEAAGHQPQHF	TGTGCCAGCAGTGAAGCGGCAGGGCATCAGCCCCAGCATTTT
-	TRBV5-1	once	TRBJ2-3	CASSLAGGGDTQYF	TGCGCCAGCAGCTTGGCCGGAGGGGGAGATACGCAGTATTTT
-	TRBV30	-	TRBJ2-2	CAWSRGNTGELFF	TGTGCCTGGAGTCGGGGAAACACCGGGGAGCTGTTTTTT
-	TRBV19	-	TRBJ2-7	CASSITNSYEQYF	TGTGCCAGTAGTATAACGAATTCCTACGAGCAGTACTTC
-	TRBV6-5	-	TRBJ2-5	CASSYRQGRMETQYF	TGTGCCAGCAGTTACAGGCAGGGAAGGATGGAGACCCAGTACTTC
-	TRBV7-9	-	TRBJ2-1	CASQGDFYNEQFF	TGTGCCAGCCAGGGGGACTTCTACAATGAGCAGTTCTTC
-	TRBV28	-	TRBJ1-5	CASVGTGNQPQHF	TGTGCCAGCGTCGGGACGGGCAATCAGCCCCAGCATTTT
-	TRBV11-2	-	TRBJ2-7	CASSSAGPRYEQYF	TGTGCCAGCAGCTCCGCGGGACCTCGCTACGAGCAGTACTTC
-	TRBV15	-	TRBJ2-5	CATSRERRYQETQYF	TGTGCCACCAGCAGAGAGCGGCGGTATCAAGAGACCCAGTACTTC
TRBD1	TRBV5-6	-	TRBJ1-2	CASSLIDREANYGYTF	TGTGCCAGCAGCTTGATCGACAGGGAAGCTAACTATGGCTACACCTTC
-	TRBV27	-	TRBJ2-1	CASSLVGSYNEQFF	TGTGCCAGCAGTTTAGTGGGATCCTACAATGAGCAGTTCTTC